The 16 T cell receptor beta chains below were found in one sample sequenced in a study of control samples from healthy donors and cancer patients. Assay used: immunoSEQ multiplex PCR; TCRdb lists only in-frame clones, some missing. The sample shows about 15,000 clones, about 90% of them seen only once. Sequenced material: PBMCs. The receptors come from a woman in her 70s with colorectal cancer.

V is TRBV30 and J is TRBJ2-1; 14 bases align to TRBD2. Germline V gene sequence: CDR1 GTSNPN, CDR2 SVGIG (reference sequence). The trim removed 4 bases at V and 9 bases at J, leaving 5 bases unmatched. This CDR3 comprises 14 residues. CDR3: CAWKVGLAGGEQFF. CDR3 DNA: TGTGCCTGGAAGGTCGGACTAGCGGGAGGTGAGCAGTTCTTC.

The chain is built from TRBV28 and TRBJ2-1; D is possibly TRBD1 (5 bases). The CDR3 covers 13 residues. Trimming shortened V by 7 bases and J by 2 bases, and 9 bases separated the two germline ends. Germline assignment: CDR1 MDHEN and CDR2 SYDVKM. The chain's CDR3 is CASNRITYNEQFF. Written as DNA, the CDR3 is TGTGCCAGCAACAGGATAACCTACAATGAGCAGTTCTTC.

The table lists this clone with a count of one. The rearrangement joins TRBV5-5 to TRBJ2-5; D gene unclear. The germline V gene has CDR1 SGHKS and CDR2 YYEKEE (reference sequence). Trimming took off 0 bases at V and 5 bases at J, with 8 bases between the two ends. The CDR3 has 13 amino acids. The CDR3 here is CASSLALWETQYF. The CDR3 coding sequence is TGTGCCAGCAGCTTGGCCCTGTGGGAGACCCAGTACTTC.

The chain has TRBV5-1 and TRBJ2-3, with D tentatively TRBD1 or TRBD2 (5 bases each). Germline assignment: CDR1 SGHRS and CDR2 YFSETQ. The V and J ends lost 0 bases and 3 bases respectively, with 20 bases between them. This CDR3 comprises 18 residues. The CDR3 region is CASSLARYRQRGTDTQYF. The CDR3, as DNA: TGCGCCAGCAGCTTGGCCAGATATAGACAGAGGGGAACAGATACGCAGTATTTT.

CDR3 loop: CASMSPRGNYGPSYEQYF. The CDR3 bases are TGTGCCAGCATGAGCCCCCGGGGCAACTACGGTCCAAGCTACGAGCAGTACTTC. The chain employs TRBV28 and TRBJ2-7; the D call may be TRBD1 or TRBD2 (5 bases each). Germline CDR1 MDHEN, CDR2 SYDVKM. The CDR3 sequence is 18 residues long. V was shortened by 7 bases and J by 3 bases, with 28 bases between the two germline ends.

This chain connects TRBV10-3 to TRBJ1-1, with a tentative D call TRBD1 (5 bases). CDR1 and CDR2 from the germline V gene are ENHRY and SYGVKD. Trimming took off 10 bases at V and 1 base at J, with 10 bases between the two ends. The length of the CDR3 is 12 residues. DNA of the CDR3: TGTGCCACTGGGACGGGGAACACTGAAGCTTTCTTT. Encoded protein: CATGTGNTEAFF.

The chain links TRBV27 to TRBJ2-1; D not resolved. Deletions cut 8 bases from V and 2 bases from J, with 10 bases between. The CDR3 is 13 amino acids. CDR1 is MNHEY, CDR2 SMNVEV, per germline (reference sequence). CDR3 DNA sequence: TGTGCCAGCGGAAAGGGCACCTACAATGAGCAGTTCTTC. Its translation: CASGKGTYNEQFF.

The rearrangement joins TRBV18 to TRBJ1-1; D is uncertain. The CDR3 is 14 residues long. V lost 2 bases to trimming and J lost 0 bases, with 7 bases between them. CDR1 is KGHSH and CDR2 is LQKENI in the germline V gene. CDR3 amino acids: CASSPSRMNTEAFF. Written as DNA, the CDR3 is TGTGCCAGCTCACCATCACGGATGAACACTGAAGCTTTCTTT.

The J gene is TRBJ1-5, the V gene TRBV6-2 or TRBV6-3, with D uncertain. Germline-derived CDR1 and CDR2 are MNHEY and SVGEGT. The CDR3 extends over 14 amino acids. Trimming removed 5 bases at V and 3 bases at J, with 11 bases between. The CDR3 nucleotides are TGTGCCAGCAGTCGCCGGGCGGACAATCAGCCCCAGCATTTT. The encoded protein is CASSRRADNQPQHF.

V usage is TRBV7-9 and J usage is TRBJ1-1; 10 bases agree with TRBD1. The CDR3 covers 15 residues. Trimming took 5 bases from V and 0 from J; bases not matched to a gene: 3. CDR1 SEHNR and CDR2 FQNEAQ come from the germline V gene (reference sequence). The chain's CDR3 is CASSQGQGLNTEAFF. In DNA, the CDR3 is TGTGCCAGCAGCCAGGGACAGGGGTTGAACACTGAAGCTTTCTTT.

The chain links TRBV2 to TRBJ2-7, with a tentative D call TRBD2 (7 bases). This CDR3 has 14 residues. Looked up from germline, CDR1 is SNHLY and CDR2 is FYNNEI. V shed 5 bases and J shed 12 bases, with 23 bases lying between them. CDR3 region: CASSYREGGPPGYF. CDR3 DNA: TGTGCCAGCAGTTACAGGGAGGGGGGACCACCGGGGTACTTC. Full variable domain (missing parts from reference TRBV2 and TRBJ2-7): EPEVTQTPSHQVTQMGQEVILRCVPISNHLYFYWYRQILGQKVEFLVSFYNNEISEKSEIFDDQFSVERPDGSNFTLKIRSTKLEDSAMYFCASSYREGGPPGYFGPGTRLTVT.

The gene calls are TRBV5-5 and TRBJ2-5, with 11 bases matching TRBD1. The CDR3 extends over 15 amino acids. Germline V gives CDR1 SGHKS, CDR2 YYEKEE (reference sequence). Trimming at V came to 3 bases and at J to 2 bases, leaving 3 bases not matched to a gene. CDR3 protein: CASSSGTGGQETQYF. The CDR3 bases are TGTGCCAGCAGCTCCGGGACAGGGGGTCAAGAGACCCAGTACTTC.

The CDR3 DNA is TGTGCCAGCAGCCAAGTAAGGACCCATTCCTACGAGCAGTACTTC. Encoded protein: CASSQVRTHSYEQYF. The genes are TRBV3-1 (or the pseudogene TRBV3-2) and TRBJ2-7; D uncertain. In germline, CDR1 is LGHDT, CDR2 YNNKEL (reference sequence). The CDR3 extends over 15 amino acids. V was pared by 1 base and J by 1 base, with 11 bases between.

This chain uses TRBV4-3 with TRBJ1-6; D call uncertain. From germline, CDR1 is LGHNA and CDR2 YSLEER. This CDR3 comprises 13 residues. V gave up 0 bases and J gave up 10 bases, with 7 bases separating them. The CDR3 reads CASSQEGRSPLHF. CDR3 DNA sequence: TGCGCCAGCAGCCAAGAGGGCCGATCACCCCTCCACTTT.

The chain links TRBV3-1 (or the pseudogene TRBV3-2) to TRBJ2-5; TRBD2 might be the D (7 bases). CDR3 length: 13 amino acids. CDR1 is LGHDT, CDR2 YNNKEL, per germline (reference sequence). The V and J ends lost 8 bases and 5 bases respectively, with 15 bases between them. CDR3 sequence: CASDIRGGETQYF. The CDR3 DNA sequence: TGTGCCAGCGACATCAGGGGAGGGGAGACCCAGTACTTC.

The genes are TRBV6-5 and TRBJ2-7, with TRBD1 as a possible D gene (6 bases). Per the germline V gene, CDR1 is MNHEY and CDR2 is SVGAGI. This CDR3 contains 16 residues. Trimming left V 2 bases short and J 0 bases short, with 14 bases between. The DNA of the CDR3 is TGTGCCAGCAGTTACCCTCGAAGACAGGTCTCCTACGAGCAGTACTTC. As protein: CASSYPRRQVSYEQYF.